A single sample gave rise to the 3 T cell receptor beta chains below, sequenced in a study of blood T cell repertoires in COVID-19. Only in-frame clones appear in the TCRdb table, and some are missing; sequencing was by immunoSEQ multiplex PCR. The table has about 290,000 clones, roughly 90% seen once. Sequencing was performed on PBMCs or T cells enriched from blood (not recorded which). Receptors originate from a woman aged 40 to 49 who had recovered from COVID-19.

V and J are TRBV7-3 and TRBJ2-1, with TRBD2 as a possible D gene (6 bases). Germline V gene sequence: CDR1 SGHTA, CDR2 FQGTGA. The CDR3 consists of 13 residues. V was shortened by 2 bases and J by 7 bases, with 9 bases between the two germline ends. CDR3 bases: TGTGCCAGCAGCTTACTAGCGAGTAATGAGCAGTTCTTC. It specifies CASSLLASNEQFF.

The rearrangement joins TRBV2 to TRBJ2-7; TRBD2 matches at 10 bases. Germline V lookup: CDR1 SNHLY, CDR2 FYNNEI. This CDR3 is 18 amino acids long. The V segment lost 3 bases and the J segment 0 bases; nucleotides outside the gene matches: 11. CDR3 protein: CASSEGGLAAQSSYEQYF. CDR3 bases: TGTGCCAGCAGTGAGGGAGGACTAGCGGCCCAGAGCTCCTACGAGCAGTACTTC.

This rearrangement joins TRBV2 to TRBJ1-1, with 8 bases fitting TRBD1. Germline V gene sequence: CDR1 SNHLY, CDR2 FYNNEI. J lost 4 bases, V lost 6 bases, and 7 bases had no gene match. The CDR3 totals 14 residues. The CDR3 DNA follows: TGTGCCAGCAGCGGCGACAGGGGAGGCACTGAAGCTTTCTTT. Its protein is CASSGDRGGTEAFF.